This is a list of T cell receptor beta chains from one sample in a study of T cells in Graves' hyperthyroidism and ophthalmopathy. TCRdb reanalysed the multiplex PCR reads using MiXCR and keeps one entry per CDR3 protein. Found here are about 640,000 distinct CDR3 sequences, about 14% of them singletons; the top ten hold about 12%. Sequencing input: blood. These receptors were obtained from a woman aged 50 to 65 with Graves' ophthalmopathy. The CDR3 runs from the conserved cysteine through the conserved F or W. The order of the fields is J gene, V gene, CDR3 protein.

j_call: TRBJ2-6
v_call: TRBV20-1
cdr3_aa: CSFPRSGANVLTF

j_call: TRBJ2-1
v_call: TRBV29-1
cdr3_aa: CSVPDRGHNNEQFF

j_call: TRBJ2-7
v_call: TRBV20-1
cdr3_aa: CSAERGTYYEQYF

j_call: TRBJ2-3
v_call: TRBV2
cdr3_aa: CASSARGTGVTDTQYF

j_call: TRBJ2-7
v_call: TRBV19
cdr3_aa: CASSKGGNSYEQYF

j_call: TRBJ1-4
v_call: TRBV11-2
cdr3_aa: CASSAAYKNNEKLFF

j_call: TRBJ2-3
v_call: TRBV20-1
cdr3_aa: CSARESRTDTQYF

j_call: TRBJ2-3
v_call: TRBV6-1
cdr3_aa: CASSEGLEDTDTQYF

j_call: TRBJ2-7
v_call: TRBV30
cdr3_aa: CAWSPGTSGINEQYF

j_call: TRBJ1-1
v_call: TRBV27
cdr3_aa: CASIPGPLNTEAFF

j_call: TRBJ2-1
v_call: TRBV24-1
cdr3_aa: CATSDPAGGSYNEQFF

j_call: TRBJ1-2
v_call: TRBV5-1
cdr3_aa: CASSLRDRDGYGYTF

j_call: TRBJ2-1
v_call: TRBV4-2
cdr3_aa: CASSQDGLAAEYNEQFF

j_call: TRBJ2-5
v_call: TRBV7-9
cdr3_aa: CASTKKGGGPFETQYF

j_call: TRBJ1-6
v_call: TRBV28
cdr3_aa: CASSPGTIGSPLHF